This T cell receptor (beta chain) was profiled in a study of neurological immune-mediated disorders. Whole-study findings and limits: The greatest degree of TCR clonal expansion was observed in HTLV-1-associated myelopathy, with the lowest in multiple sclerosis, below that of healthy controls.

This clonotype was seen a few times. The target antigen is unknown. V gave up 6 bases and J gave up 6 bases; unmatched junction bases: 11. The CDR3 totals 14 residues. The team produced cDNA through 5'RACE using 10-nucleotide random UMIs. TCRdb re-analysed the 5' RACE reads in MiXCR, keeping a single row per CDR3 protein. The profile shows around 83,000 distinct CDR3 sequences, 14% of them singletons. V usage is TRBV12-3 or TRBV12-4 and J usage is TRBJ2-7, with 7 bases fitting TRBD2. Sequenced sample: PBMCs. This receptor was taken from a woman in her 50s in good health. CDR3 sequence (DNA): TGTGCCAGCAGCCCCCGGGACTACCTCCGCGAGCAGTACTTC. This codes for CASSPRDYLREQYF.